A selection of T cell receptor beta chains follows, all from one sample in a study of blood T cell repertoires in COVID-19. The assay was immunoSEQ multiplex PCR, and TCRdb's table has in-frame clones only and misses some. There are some 340,000 clones in the sample; more than 90% occur only once, and 3% to 5% lies in the top ten. The specimen was PBMCs or T cells enriched from blood (not recorded which). The receptors originated from a woman aged 25 to 39 who had been exposed to COVID-19. CDR3s include the opening cysteine and the closing phenylalanine or tryptophan. Clone size, where shown, is once, few, many, or a class for clones that have expanded.

abundance: -; v_gene: TRBV15; CDR3aa: CAIAGTGIRDTQYF
abundance: -; v_gene: TRBV14; CDR3aa: CASSQGQGFGYTF
abundance: -; v_gene: TRBV6-5; CDR3aa: CASKLGLGLNTQYF
abundance: -; v_gene: TRBV30; CDR3aa: CAWSAVGLSPLHF
abundance: once; v_gene: TRBV15; CDR3aa: CATSRTRGSDTQYF
abundance: once; v_gene: TRBV6-2/TRBV6-3; CDR3aa: CASSSGGPGELFF
abundance: once; v_gene: TRBV9; CDR3aa: CASSAGRDTGELFF
abundance: -; v_gene: TRBV15; CDR3aa: CATSRRRGDTEAFF
abundance: -; v_gene: TRBV5-4; CDR3aa: CASSRDRGTSYEQYF
abundance: -; v_gene: TRBV11-2; CDR3aa: CASSTQLNTEAFF
abundance: -; v_gene: TRBV12-5; CDR3aa: CASGTRSGLNYNEQFF
abundance: -; v_gene: TRBV4-3; CDR3aa: CASSQDQGGPTEAFF
abundance: -; v_gene: TRBV12-3/TRBV12-4; CDR3aa: CASSRTGLEQYF
abundance: -; v_gene: TRBV6-5; CDR3aa: CASSVQAGNRNEQFF
abundance: once; v_gene: TRBV30; CDR3aa: CAWGDRGNEAFF
abundance: -; v_gene: TRBV5-4; CDR3aa: CASSLRLAGGTPQETQYF
abundance: -; v_gene: TRBV5-1; CDR3aa: CASSLGTGLAKNIQYF
abundance: -; v_gene: TRBV5-1; CDR3aa: CASSRTSGPQDYEQYF
abundance: -; v_gene: TRBV9; CDR3aa: CASSVGTAAYEQYF
abundance: -; v_gene: TRBV19; CDR3aa: CASSTIGGDSNQPQHF
abundance: -; v_gene: TRBV3-1/TRBV3-2; CDR3aa: CASSQLGQGNTEAFF
abundance: -; v_gene: TRBV3-1/TRBV3-2; CDR3aa: CASSQGTGPLYGYTF
abundance: -; v_gene: TRBV30; CDR3aa: CAWSVDSTYEQYF
abundance: once; v_gene: TRBV7-8; CDR3aa: CASSPSVAGQGNEKLFF
abundance: -; v_gene: TRBV5-1; CDR3aa: CASSSGGVSHYEQYF
abundance: -; v_gene: TRBV5-1; CDR3aa: CASSRGDRSSNQPQHF
abundance: -; v_gene: TRBV4-1; CDR3aa: CASSQETRNQPQHF
abundance: once; v_gene: TRBV6-5; CDR3aa: CASRKRATNEKLFF
abundance: once; v_gene: TRBV5-4; CDR3aa: CASSFPGEGYTEAFF
abundance: -; v_gene: TRBV19; CDR3aa: CASRGGAFTQETQYF
abundance: -; v_gene: TRBV6-6; CDR3aa: CASSYSSNEKLFF
abundance: -; v_gene: TRBV5-4; CDR3aa: CASSLGFLDNSPLHF
abundance: -; v_gene: TRBV7-6; CDR3aa: CASSLAGRGEQPQHF
abundance: -; v_gene: TRBV12-3/TRBV12-4; CDR3aa: CASSYGRSYGYTF
abundance: -; v_gene: TRBV25-1; CDR3aa: CASAQGGGEKLFF
abundance: -; v_gene: TRBV5-1; CDR3aa: CASSLGGGRFGGTEQFF
abundance: -; v_gene: TRBV7-8; CDR3aa: CASRKAAGATNEKLFF
abundance: -; v_gene: TRBV5-5; CDR3aa: CASSHGQGEGITAEAFF
abundance: -; v_gene: TRBV18; CDR3aa: CASSTGGGLNTEAFF
abundance: few; v_gene: TRBV27; CDR3aa: CASSSQTGTNSPLHF
abundance: -; v_gene: TRBV6-2/TRBV6-3; CDR3aa: CASRYPSGDHPKETQYF
abundance: -; v_gene: TRBV5-1; CDR3aa: CASSPVWQETYEQYF
abundance: -; v_gene: TRBV3-1/TRBV3-2; CDR3aa: CASSQTGTGNTIYF
abundance: -; v_gene: TRBV4-2; CDR3aa: CASSQDRSGGADEQFF
abundance: -; v_gene: TRBV3-1/TRBV3-2; CDR3aa: CASSRVGQPQHF
abundance: once; v_gene: TRBV7-9; CDR3aa: CASSLPRLGNTGELFF
abundance: -; v_gene: TRBV9; CDR3aa: CASSVEGVGTAKNTEAFF
abundance: -; v_gene: TRBV28; CDR3aa: CASSTGGTVEKLFF
abundance: -; v_gene: TRBV7-3; CDR3aa: CASSHSGGANEQFF
abundance: -; v_gene: TRBV12-3/TRBV12-4; CDR3aa: CASTSGVSSPLHF
abundance: -; v_gene: TRBV19; CDR3aa: CASSMGRANYGYTF
abundance: -; v_gene: TRBV9; CDR3aa: CASSVGGPSSYEQYF
abundance: once; v_gene: TRBV5-1; CDR3aa: CASSRTGEPDTQYF
abundance: few; v_gene: TRBV7-9; CDR3aa: CASSTSYYEQYF
abundance: -; v_gene: TRBV2; CDR3aa: CASRGREREKLFF